This is a list of T cell receptor beta chains from one sample in a study of blood T cell repertoires in COVID-19. Sequencing was performed with immunoSEQ multiplex PCR; in TCRdb, only in-frame clones are kept and a portion is missing. Of under 200,000 clones listed, about nine tenths were seen once; the top ten hold approximately 0.48%. Material: peripheral blood. The receptors were sampled from a man aged 50 to 60 with acute or convalescent COVID-19. Each CDR3 is given with its conserved first and last residue. The D gene is left open where the match is weak.

cdr3_aa	v_call	d_call	j_call
CASSLTGLLGKLFF	TRBV28	.	TRBJ1-4
CASSGQGYGYTF	TRBV28	.	TRBJ1-2
CASSLTSGVGDTQYF	TRBV7-3	.	TRBJ2-3
CASSLRGQSVGTEAFF	TRBV7-9	TRBD1	TRBJ1-1
CASSYSGGHGELFF	TRBV6-2/TRBV6-3	.	TRBJ2-2
CATSEEAGVETQYF	TRBV15	TRBD2	TRBJ2-5
CASSPDRGRHTEAFF	TRBV11-1	TRBD1	TRBJ1-1
CAWSNVVASYNEQFF	TRBV30	.	TRBJ2-1
CATSRAPTGFGGTDTQYF	TRBV15	.	TRBJ2-3
CASSQGQVTEQYF	TRBV6-6	TRBD1	TRBJ2-7
CASGTSGWETQYF	TRBV19	TRBD2	TRBJ2-5
CASSFQLSSYNSPLHF	TRBV27	.	TRBJ1-6
CSADRGMNTEAFF	TRBV29-1	TRBD1	TRBJ1-1
CASQVEPTTNEKLFF	TRBV2	.	TRBJ1-4
CASNEGTSYNSPLHF	TRBV28	.	TRBJ1-6
CASSVAGTAFGNTIYF	TRBV9	TRBD1	TRBJ1-3